These 18 T cell receptor beta chains share one sample of origin, sequenced in a study of T cells in Graves' hyperthyroidism and ophthalmopathy (dated by TCRdb to between 2018 and 2020). Receptor amplification or capture employed multiplex PCR. The sequencing machine was an Illumina HiSeq 2000. The TCR beta CDR3 regions were amplified from the RNA transcripts. The first round of RT-PCR for the TCR CDR3 was performed with the HTBI primer set and the Qiagen OneStep RT-PCR kit. TCRdb reprocessed the public reads (quality trimming at Q25 with fastp, clone calling with MiXCR) and kept in-frame beta chains. Rows with a matching CDR3 protein are joined into one entry that keeps the most common DNA and genes. This sample has 300,000 to 450,000 distinct CDR3 sequences in its table, and 15% to 20% of those were observed once. The leading ten clones occupy over 35% of the sample. The specimen sequenced was blood. These receptor sequences come from a man in his late teens or twenties with Graves' ophthalmopathy.

This clonotype was seen at least ten times. This chain links TRBV7-9 with TRBJ2-3; perhaps TRBD1 as D (5 bases). Germline-derived CDR1 and CDR2 are SEHNR and FQNEAQ (reference sequence). Trimming took off 6 bases at V and 6 bases at J, with 10 bases between the two ends. The CDR3 is 12 amino acids. The CDR3 DNA reads TGTGCCAGCAGAGGCCAGGGCGATACGCAGTATTTT. This codes for CASRGQGDTQYF.

This clonotype has a count of ten or more. The V gene is TRBV24-1, the J gene TRBJ2-2; either TRBD1 or TRBD2 may fit D (5 bases each). This CDR3 spans 15 amino acids. Trimming stripped 6 bases from V and 1 base from J, with 11 bases between. Looked up from germline, CDR1 is KGHDR and CDR2 is SFDVKD. The CDR3: CATSSAGRNTGELFF. CDR3 DNA: TGTGCCACCAGTTCGGCAGGGAGGAACACCGGGGAGCTGTTTTTT.

This clonotype was picked up many times. The chain uses TRBV11-2 and TRBJ2-5; 12 nucleotides align to TRBD2. V lost 4 bases and J lost 5; bases outside the gene matches: 5. The CDR3 sequence is 15 residues long. Germline assignment: CDR1 SGHAT and CDR2 FQNNGV. CDR3 sequence: CASSYLAGGPETQYF. The CDR3 bases are TGTGCCAGCAGCTATCTAGCGGGGGGGCCGGAGACCCAGTACTTC. The full variable domain, rest sourced from reference TRBV11-2 and TRBJ2-5, is EAGVAQSPRYKIIEKRQSVAFWCNPISGHATLYWYQQILGQGPKLLIQFQNNGVVDDSQLPKDRFSAERLKGVDSTLKIQPAKLEDSAVYLCASSYLAGGPETQYFGPGTRLLVL.

This clonotype was seen ten or more times. The rearrangement links TRBV6-1 to TRBJ1-1, with a weak D call TRBD1 (5 bases). Germline V lookup: CDR1 MNHNS, CDR2 SASEGT. The CDR3 is made up of 16 amino acids. The V end was cut by 5 bases, the J end by 2 bases, with 18 bases between. CDR3 region: CASSFQGIRQNTEAFF. CDR3 DNA sequence: TGTGCCAGCAGTTTTCAGGGAATTAGACAAAACACTGAAGCTTTCTTT.

This clonotype was detected ten times or more. The rearrangement joins TRBV7-9 to TRBJ1-2; D is possibly TRBD1 (6 bases). Trimming took off 4 bases at V and 4 bases at J, with 19 bases between the two ends. Germline V gene lookup returns CDR1 SEHNR and CDR2 FQNEAQ (reference sequence). The CDR3 is 16 residues long. The CDR3 sequence is CASSSTAGGAGYGYTF. Written as DNA, the CDR3 is TGTGCCAGCAGCTCAACAGCGGGGGGCGCAGGCTATGGCTACACCTTC.

This clonotype has ten or more counts. The chain combines TRBV12-3 or TRBV12-4 with TRBJ2-3; tentative D call: TRBD2 (5 bases). The CDR3 sequence is 13 residues long. V dropped 5 bases and J dropped 6 bases, with 12 bases sitting between them. CDR3 sequence (DNA): TGTGCCAGCAGTCAGTCCCCGGGGGATACGCAGTATTTT. Encoded protein: CASSQSPGDTQYF.

This clonotype was recorded at least ten times. The rearrangement uses TRBV2 and TRBJ2-1, with D possibly TRBD2 on 7 matching bases. Trimming shortened V by 7 bases and J by 7 bases, and 14 bases separated the two germline ends. The CDR3 is made up of 13 amino acids. Germline assignment: CDR1 SNHLY and CDR2 FYNNEI. CDR3 bases: TGTGCCAGCAAGGCAGGGGAGGGGAATGAGCAGTTCTTC. It yields the protein CASKAGEGNEQFF. Full variable domain (outside the CDR3, taken from reference TRBV2 and TRBJ2-1): EPEVTQTPSHQVTQMGQEVILRCVPISNHLYFYWYRQILGQKVEFLVSFYNNEISEKSEIFDDQFSVERPDGSNFTLKIRSTKLEDSAMYFCASKAGEGNEQFFGPGTRLTVL.

V gene TRBV6-4 combines with J gene TRBJ1-1; 8 nucleotides line up with TRBD1. CDR3 length: 14 residues. Trimming took 6 bases from V and 4 from J; bases not matched to a gene: 7. Germline-derived CDR1 and CDR2 are MRHNA and SNTAGT. This CDR3 reads CASRAGGASTEAFF. CDR3 DNA: TGTGCCAGCAGGGCAGGGGGCGCGAGCACTGAAGCTTTCTTT.

This clonotype occurred many times. The CDR3 loop is CATGSPQGATDTQYF. CDR3 nucleotides: TGTGCCACCGGCTCCCCTCAGGGGGCTACAGATACGCAGTATTTT. The chain employs TRBV15 and TRBJ2-3, with 8 bases lining up with TRBD1. Germline CDR1 reads LNHNV; CDR2 reads YYDKDF (reference sequence). The V and J ends lost 8 bases and 3 bases, in that order; junction bases with no gene match: 10. The CDR3 has 15 residues.

The sample holds one count of this clonotype. The chain links TRBV28 to TRBJ1-2, with D hard to call. Trimming took 2 bases from V and 4 from J, leaving 11 bases between them. This CDR3 spans 14 amino acids. Germline CDR1 and CDR2: MDHEN and SYDVKM. CDR3 DNA: TGTGCCAGCAGTTTAGTCTCTCGTGGCTATGGCTACACCTTC. It codes for CASSLVSRGYGYTF.

Worth noting for this clonotype: A much larger clone lies one base from this, so it may be a read error. The chain is built from TRBV9 and TRBJ2-7; 10 bases line up with TRBD1. Looked up from germline, CDR1 is SGDLS and CDR2 is YYNGEE. This CDR3 has 15 amino acids. V lost 0 bases, J lost 2 bases, and 2 bases stayed unmatched. CDR3: CASSVGQGAPYEQYF. The CDR3 bases are TGTGCCAGCAGCGTAGGACAGGGGGCCCCCTACGAGCAGTACTTC.

This clonotype has just a few counts. This rearrangement joins TRBV6-1 to TRBJ2-1, with TRBD1 as a possible D gene (6 bases). The germline V gene has CDR1 MNHNS and CDR2 SASEGT. This CDR3 is 14 amino acids long. Trimming shortened V by 6 bases and J by 5 bases, and 14 bases separated the two germline ends. The CDR3 spells CASRSSGVDNEQFF. The CDR3 DNA reads TGTGCCAGCAGAAGCTCAGGGGTCGACAATGAGCAGTTCTTC.

The chain is built from TRBV7-2 and TRBJ2-7; 12 bases agree with TRBD1. V gave up 1 base and J gave up 7 bases; unmatched junction bases: 8. The CDR3 consists of 16 residues. The V gene's germline CDR1 is SGHTA and CDR2 FQGNSA. CDR3 protein: CASSLDPGQGAGEQYF. The CDR3 coding sequence is TGTGCCAGCAGCTTAGACCCGGGACAGGGGGCGGGGGAGCAGTACTTC.

This clonotype was seen at least ten times. This chain uses TRBV13 with TRBJ2-7; the D gene is possibly TRBD1 (5 bases). Germline assignment: CDR1 PRHDT and CDR2 FYEKMQ (reference sequence). This CDR3 region has 13 residues. Trimming stripped 5 bases from V and 7 bases from J, with 15 bases between. CDR3 residues: CASSDSGSGEQYF. CDR3 coding DNA: TGTGCCAGCAGCGACAGTGGCAGTGGGGAGCAGTACTTC.

This clonotype occurred many times. The chain couples TRBV2 to TRBJ2-2; D tentatively fits TRBD1 or TRBD2 (5 bases each). The V and J ends lost 11 bases and 0 bases respectively, with 7 bases between them. The germline V gene encodes CDR1 SNHLY and CDR2 FYNNEI. This CDR3 spans 12 amino acids. CDR3 sequence: CAGGANTGELFF. In nucleotides, the CDR3 is TGTGCCGGGGGTGCGAACACCGGGGAGCTGTTTTTT.

This chain uses TRBV19 with TRBJ1-5; D is unclear. In germline, CDR1 is LNHDA, CDR2 SQIVND (reference sequence). Between the trimmed V and J ends, which lost 0 bases and 1 base, there was a span of 7 bases. The CDR3 has 15 amino acids. The CDR3, as DNA: TGTGCCAGTAGTATAGATGCGAACAGCAATCAGCCCCAGCATTTT. Translation: CASSIDANSNQPQHF.

The rearrangement links TRBV25-1 to TRBJ1-6; D is perhaps TRBD1 (5 bases). Per the germline V gene, CDR1 is MGHDK and CDR2 is SYGVNS. Trimming removed 3 bases at V and 14 bases at J, with 17 bases between. The CDR3 is made up of 14 amino acids. The CDR3 loop is CASSDPRGGYSLHF. CDR3 coding DNA: TGTGCCAGCAGTGATCCCCGGGGGGGATATTCCCTCCACTTT.

This clonotype was observed at least ten times. V gene TRBV20-1 combines with J gene TRBJ2-3; D not resolved. The V gene lost 4 bases and the J gene lost 0 bases, with 8 bases spanning the gap. The CDR3 has 13 residues. Germline V gives CDR1 DFQATT, CDR2 SNEGSKA (reference sequence). The CDR3, as DNA: TGCAGTGCTACCCTGCTTAGCACAGATACGCAGTATTTT. This gives the protein CSATLLSTDTQYF.